What follows is one T cell receptor beta chain and its context. Antigen specificity is unknown. This entry belongs to a study of shared clonotypes between healthy human individuals. Study conclusions and caveats: Large sequencing depth failed to make sorted-subset sequencing complete, rarefaction showed. The low donor count limited represented genetic and exposure-history diversity.

Only CD45RO-negative cells positively selected for CCR7 counted as naive CD8 cells, so terminally differentiated effector memory CD45RA+ cells were excluded. There are 16 residues in the CDR3. Germline assignment: CDR1 MNHEY and CDR2 SMNVEV (reference sequence). The V end was cut by 5 bases, the J end by 4 bases, with 20 bases between. Clones were read by immunoSEQ multiplex PCR, and TCRdb kept only the in-frame ones, dropping some. This sample yields 1.5 million to 2.5 million clones, of which approximately 95% are seen a single time; roughly 1% belongs to the top ten. This sequence joins TRBV27 and TRBJ2-5; D is unresolved. The sample comprised naive CD8+ T cells sorted from blood. This TCR derives from a man aged 18 to 30 in good health. In DNA, the CDR3 is TGTGCCAGCAGTCCAACCGGCGACGGCCCCGCAGAGACCCAGTACTTC. Its translation is CASSPTGDGPAETQYF.